These 23 T cell receptor beta chains were sequenced from one sample in a study of OX40 agonist ivuxolimab in advanced cancers. The table came from immunoSEQ multiplex PCR; TCRdb's copy has only in-frame clones and leaves some out. The sample has tens of thousands of clones, around 91% seen once. The sample consisted of CD4+ or CD8+ T cells sorted from blood, taken in a trial of the OX40 agonist ivuxolimab. These TCRs come from an adult with an advanced solid tumor such as melanoma, head and neck, liver or kidney cancer.

This chain joins TRBV6-1 and TRBJ1-1; D ambiguous. This CDR3 is 13 amino acids long. Trimming removed 7 bases at V and 3 bases at J, with 12 bases between. Germline V gives CDR1 MNHNS, CDR2 SASEGT. CDR3 residues: CASTANRDTEAFF. CDR3 nucleotide sequence: TGTGCCAGCACCGCAAACCGGGACACTGAAGCTTTCTTT.

This sequence joins TRBV10-3 and TRBJ1-5, with D uncertain. The CDR3 consists of 14 residues. Trimming took off 7 bases at V and 5 bases at J, with 15 bases between the two ends. Per germline, CDR1 ENHRY and CDR2 SYGVKD. The DNA of the CDR3 is TGTGCCATCACCTCGATAGGGAGTGATCAGCCCCAGCATTTT. Residues: CAITSIGSDQPQHF.

The V call is TRBV5-1, the J call TRBJ1-2, with D unresolved. The CDR3 runs 16 residues. Germline V gene data show CDR1 as SGHRS and CDR2 as YFSETQ. V was trimmed by 0 bases and J by 5 bases, leaving 17 bases between them. In DNA form, the CDR3 reads TGCGCCAGCAGCTTGGCCGTAGGATCAGTGAATTATGGCTACACCTTC. It specifies CASSLAVGSVNYGYTF.

V usage is TRBV11-3 and J usage is TRBJ2-3; D unclear. CDR1 and CDR2 (germline): SGHNT, YENEEA. The CDR3 extends over 13 amino acids. V was pared by 7 bases and J by 0 bases, with 8 bases between. The CDR3 reads CASTKQSTDTQYF. The CDR3 DNA follows: TGTGCCAGCACCAAGCAGAGCACAGATACGCAGTATTTT.

The rearrangement uses TRBV6-1 and TRBJ1-5; 8 nucleotides match TRBD1. The germline V gene has CDR1 MNHNS and CDR2 SASEGT. The CDR3 has 18 amino acids. V trimming: 2 bases; J trimming: 7 bases; junction bases outside the gene matches: 16. The CDR3, as DNA: TGTGCCAGCAGTGAACAAGGGGGAGGTCAGGGGGCCTGGCAGCCCCAGCATTTT. This translates into CASSEQGGGQGAWQPQHF.

The V gene is TRBV19, the J gene TRBJ1-1; the D is unclear. The CDR3 runs 15 residues. The V end was cut by 3 bases, the J end by 2 bases, with 13 bases between. Germline values: CDR1 LNHDA, CDR2 SQIVND (reference sequence). CDR3: CASSISRRSNTEAFF. The CDR3 DNA is TGTGCCAGTAGTATCTCCAGGAGGTCAAACACTGAAGCTTTCTTT. Based on the CDR3 plus reference TRBV19 and TRBJ1-1, the full variable domain is DGGITQSPKYLFRKEGQNVTLSCEQNLNHDAMYWYRQDPGQGLRLIYYSQIVNDFQKGDIAEGYSVSREKKESFPLTVTSAQKNPTAFYLCASSISRRSNTEAFFGQGTRLTVV.

The chain links TRBV11-2 to TRBJ2-2; D not certain. CDR3 length: 13 amino acids. Trimming took off 6 bases at V and 7 bases at J, with 12 bases between the two ends. Germline V gives CDR1 SGHAT, CDR2 FQNNGV. The CDR3 nucleotides read TGTGCCAGCAGGTTAATTTATTACGGGGAGCTGTTTTTT. The encoded protein is CASRLIYYGELFF. The full variable domain, rest sourced from reference TRBV11-2 and TRBJ2-2, is EAGVAQSPRYKIIEKRQSVAFWCNPISGHATLYWYQQILGQGPKLLIQFQNNGVVDDSQLPKDRFSAERLKGVDSTLKIQPAKLEDSAVYLCASRLIYYGELFFGEGSRLTVL.

This sequence joins TRBV6-4 and TRBJ1-2; D gene unclear. The CDR3 runs to 15 residues. Trimming cost V 6 bases and J 3 bases, with 17 bases left between them. The germline V gene encodes CDR1 MRHNA and CDR2 SNTAGT. Written as DNA, the CDR3 is TGTGCCAGCAGGACCCTCCCAGACAACCACTATGGCTACACCTTC. This encodes CASRTLPDNHYGYTF.

The sample holds a few counts of this clone. J is TRBJ2-3 and V is TRBV2; D unresolved. Germline V CDR1 and CDR2: SNHLY, FYNNEI. The length of the CDR3 is 12 residues. Deletions cut 6 bases from V and 7 bases from J, with 11 bases between. CDR3 coding DNA: TGTGCCAGCAGCCCACATTCCAATACGCAGTATTTT. This encodes CASSPHSNTQYF.

This chain joins TRBV28 and TRBJ2-7; the D gene could be TRBD1 or TRBD2 (5 bases each). The V end lost 7 bases, the J end lost 4 bases, and 20 bases lay between the germline ends. Looked up from germline, CDR1 is MDHEN and CDR2 is SYDVKM. The CDR3 totals 15 residues. In nucleotides, the CDR3 is TGTGCCAGCACCACCCCCATGGGTTGGGGGTACGAGCAGTACTTC. The encoded protein is CASTTPMGWGYEQYF.

This chain connects TRBV7-6 to TRBJ2-1; D remains ambiguous. The CDR3 sequence is 13 residues long. CDR1 and CDR2 (germline): SGHVS, FNYEAQ. The germline V and J ends were trimmed by 5 bases and 7 bases, with 12 bases remaining between them. CDR3 amino acids: CASSLDQNNEQFF. In nucleotides, the CDR3 is TGTGCCAGCAGCCTGGACCAGAATAATGAGCAGTTCTTC.

This clone was picked up a small number of times. CDR3 DNA sequence: TGTGCCAGCAGTTCAGGGGGAGAGGGGAACACTGAAGCTTTCTTT. This codes for CASSSGGEGNTEAFF. This rearrangement joins TRBV28 to TRBJ1-1; 7 nucleotides agree with TRBD1. The V and J ends lost 4 bases and 1 base, in that order; junction bases with no gene match: 6. Germline V gene sequence: CDR1 MDHEN, CDR2 SYDVKM. This CDR3 is built from 15 residues.

V and J are TRBV18 and TRBJ2-2; D possibly corresponds to TRBD1 (6 bases). The ends were cut back, 3 bases at V and 5 bases at J, with 16 bases in the middle. There are 16 residues in the CDR3. Germline V lookup: CDR1 KGHSH, CDR2 LQKENI. The CDR3 region is CASSPFSRGGTGELFF. DNA of the CDR3: TGTGCCAGCTCACCTTTCAGCAGGGGTGGTACCGGGGAGCTGTTTTTT.

The V gene is TRBV18, the J gene TRBJ1-2; 11 bases line up with TRBD1. CDR1 is KGHSH and CDR2 is LQKENI in the germline V gene. Trimming at V came to 1 base and at J to 6 bases, leaving 13 bases not matched to a gene. CDR3 length: 18 amino acids. The CDR3 is CASSPLSPGQGVGNGYTF. CDR3 nucleotide sequence: TGTGCCAGCTCACCACTATCCCCGGGACAGGGGGTGGGAAATGGCTACACCTTC.

The chain carries TRBV11-2 and TRBJ2-5; D is unresolved. The CDR3 is made up of 14 amino acids. Germline CDR1 SGHAT, CDR2 FQNNGV. V lost 2 bases to trimming and J lost 5 bases, with 12 bases between them. CDR3 sequence: CASSLSSVGETQYF. The CDR3 coding sequence is TGTGCCAGCAGCTTATCGTCAGTGGGGGAGACCCAGTACTTC.

This chain connects TRBV9 to TRBJ2-5, with 8 bases matching TRBD2. J was trimmed by 3 bases and V by 2 bases; bases with no gene match: 9. Germline V gives CDR1 SGDLS, CDR2 YYNGEE. This CDR3 has 16 amino acids. CDR3 region: CASSVLGRGSEETQYF. The DNA of the CDR3 is TGTGCCAGCAGCGTCCTCGGGAGGGGGTCGGAAGAGACCCAGTACTTC.

The V call is TRBV5-1, the J call TRBJ1-2, with TRBD1 as a possible D gene (5 bases). V was trimmed by 4 bases and J by 6 bases, leaving 16 bases between them. The CDR3 spans 14 residues. Germline V lookup: CDR1 SGHRS, CDR2 YFSETQ. The CDR3 nucleotides read TGCGCCAGCAGCCCATTCCTCACAGGTAATGGCTACACCTTC. It codes for CASSPFLTGNGYTF.

The chain couples TRBV11-2 to TRBJ2-3, with a weak D call TRBD2 (7 bases). CDR1 and CDR2 (germline): SGHAT, FQNNGV. The CDR3 sequence is 17 residues long. Trimming took off 2 bases at V and 0 bases at J, with 15 bases between the two ends. The CDR3 reads CASSLNSGGLSTDTQYF. The CDR3 nucleotides read TGTGCCAGCAGCTTAAACTCGGGGGGCCTTAGCACAGATACGCAGTATTTT.

V gene TRBV28 combines with J gene TRBJ1-4; tentative D call: TRBD1 (6 bases). The CDR3 runs to 14 residues. Between the trimmed V and J ends, which lost 3 bases and 10 bases, there was a span of 15 bases. From germline, CDR1 is MDHEN and CDR2 SYDVKM. The CDR3 sequence is CASSLTGGAGKLFF. DNA for the CDR3: TGTGCCAGCAGTTTGACGGGGGGCGCGGGAAAACTGTTTTTT. The whole variable domain, remainder taken from reference TRBV28 and TRBJ1-4, is DVKVTQSSRYLVKRTGEKVFLECVQDMDHENMFWYRQDPGLGLRLIYFSYDVKMKEKGDIPEGYSVSREKKERFSLILESASTNQTSMYLCASSLTGGAGKLFFGSGTQLSVL.

The chain is built from TRBV10-3 and TRBJ1-2, with 7 bases aligning to TRBD1. Trimming at V came to 7 bases and at J to 4 bases, leaving 6 bases not matched to a gene. The CDR3 extends over 13 amino acids. Germline values: CDR1 ENHRY, CDR2 SYGVKD. Written as DNA, the CDR3 is TGTGCCATCAATCAGGGGGAAGGCTATGGCTACACCTTC. Translated: CAINQGEGYGYTF.

The chain links TRBV6-5 to TRBJ1-4; no firm D call. Germline V gene lookup returns CDR1 MNHEY and CDR2 SVGAGI. Trimming removed 6 bases at V and 3 bases at J, with 14 bases between. The CDR3 consists of 15 residues. CDR3 in DNA: TGTGCCAGCAGCAGAGCGGGCGGACCTAATGAAAAACTGTTTTTT. Its protein product is CASSRAGGPNEKLFF.

The chain carries TRBV9 and TRBJ2-3; 10 bases align to TRBD2. The CDR3 spans 17 residues. Losses at the gene ends were 4 bases for V and 2 bases for J; bases not matched to a gene: 10. From germline, CDR1 is SGDLS and CDR2 YYNGEE. The chain's CDR3 is CASSPRLAGSHTDTQYF. CDR3 sequence (DNA): TGTGCCAGCAGCCCCCGACTAGCGGGCAGTCACACAGATACGCAGTATTTT.

The chain links TRBV28 to TRBJ1-2, with D possibly matching TRBD1 (6 bases). The CDR3 is made up of 15 amino acids. Germline CDR1 MDHEN, CDR2 SYDVKM. The V gene lost 5 bases and the J gene lost 4 bases, with 17 bases spanning the gap. The CDR3 DNA sequence: TGTGCCAGCAGTCCTCCGGGACACCGAACCTATGGCTACACCTTC. It translates to CASSPPGHRTYGYTF.